The 25 T cell receptor beta chains below all came from one sample that was sequenced in a study of CD8+CD57+ T cells in acquired aplastic anemia. Investigators profiled TCR beta VDJ and CDR3 from genomic DNA template. TCRdb redid the calling of the reads with MiXCR, one entry per CDR3 protein. Of 150,000 to 200,000 distinct CDR3 sequences listed, around 66% are singletons. Source material: sorted CD4+, CD8+, or CD8+CD57+ T cells (not recorded which) from PBMCs. These receptors were taken from a human donor with severe aplastic anemia or a healthy control (not recorded which).

This clonotype was seen only a few times. The CDR3 region is CASSLGQGHYGYTF. CDR3 in DNA: TGCGCCAGCAGCTTGGGACAGGGGCACTATGGCTACACCTTC. This rearrangement joins TRBV5-1 to TRBJ1-2; 8 bases line up with TRBD1. With V trimmed by 0 bases and J by 3 bases, 1 base remained unmatched. The CDR3 is 14 amino acids. Germline CDR1 SGHRS, CDR2 YFSETQ.

CDR3 region: CSPETGTPNYGYTF. CDR3 sequence (DNA): TGCAGTCCAGAGACCGGAACCCCTAACTATGGCTACACCTTC. The gene calls are TRBV20-1 and TRBJ1-2; unclear D gene. Germline-derived CDR1 and CDR2 are DFQATT and SNEGSKA (reference sequence). This CDR3 spans 14 amino acids. V was clipped by 8 bases and J by 0 bases, with 16 bases between them.

CDR3 sequence reads: CASSLARTANDPYEQYF. CDR3 in DNA: TGTGCCAGCAGTTTAGCTAGGACAGCTAACGACCCTTACGAGCAGTACTTC. This rearrangement joins TRBV12-3 or TRBV12-4 to TRBJ2-7; weak D call: TRBD1 (6 bases). The CDR3 extends over 17 amino acids. Trimming shortened V by 0 bases and J by 4 bases, and 19 bases separated the two germline ends.

In its sample, this clonotype was seen once. The chain combines TRBV7-6 with TRBJ2-7; weak D call: TRBD1 (6 bases). Germline V gene lookup returns CDR1 SGHVS and CDR2 FNYEAQ. With 2 bases removed from V and 5 bases from J, the gap between germline ends came to 13 bases. CDR3 length: 14 residues. DNA for the CDR3: TGTGCCAGCAGCTTATTTGGGGGCGCAGACGAGCAGTACTTC. This encodes CASSLFGGADEQYF.

This clonotype was observed a handful of times. The chain links TRBV24-1 to TRBJ2-3, with D possibly being TRBD2 (6 bases). This CDR3 is 16 amino acids long. Germline CDR1 and CDR2: KGHDR and SFDVKD. Trimming took 2 bases from V and 0 from J, leaving 11 bases between them. CDR3: CATSDSSLASTDTQYF. The CDR3 DNA sequence: TGTGCCACCAGTGATTCGTCTCTAGCGAGCACAGATACGCAGTATTTT.

This chain joins TRBV7-3 and TRBJ2-3, with D possibly being TRBD2 (6 bases). This CDR3 has 13 amino acids. V was shortened by 6 bases and J by 7 bases, with 14 bases between the two germline ends. CDR1 and CDR2 (germline): SGHTA, FQGTGA. The CDR3 region is CASRPSGEYTQYF. Here the CDR3 DNA reads TGTGCCAGCAGGCCGTCGGGGGAGTATACGCAGTATTTT.

This clonotype appeared many times. This chain uses TRBV5-6 with TRBJ1-6; a weak D match, TRBD1 (6 bases). The CDR3 has 15 amino acids. V was cut by 0 bases and J by 9 bases, with 13 bases left in between. CDR1 SGHDT and CDR2 YYEEEE come from the germline V gene. The CDR3 nucleotides read TGTGCCAGCAGCTTGGGGGGGGGGCTAAGTTCACCCCTCCACTTT. Its protein product is CASSLGGGLSSPLHF.

The chain links TRBV9 to TRBJ2-5; 9 bases align to TRBD1. J was trimmed by 6 bases and V by 3 bases; bases with no gene match: 9. This CDR3 has 15 residues. Germline CDR1 SGDLS, CDR2 YYNGEE. The CDR3 here is CASSATTDRGQTQYF. The CDR3 nucleotides read TGTGCCAGCAGCGCCACAACGGACAGGGGACAGACCCAGTACTTC.

This clonotype was recorded at least ten times. The rearrangement links TRBV7-6 to TRBJ1-6; D uncertain. This CDR3 has 12 residues. Germline V gives CDR1 SGHVS, CDR2 FNYEAQ. Trimming took 5 bases from V and 7 from J, leaving 6 bases between them. The CDR3 protein is CASSPPNSPLHF. The CDR3 bases are TGTGCCAGCAGCCCACCGAATTCACCCCTCCACTTT. Supplemented by reference TRBV7-6 and TRBJ1-6, the full variable domain reads GAGVSQSPRYKVTKRGQDVALRCDPISGHVSLYWYRQALGQGPEFLTYFNYEAQQDKSGLPNDRFSAERPEGSISTLTIQRTEQRDSAMYRCASSPPNSPLHFGNGTRLTVT.

This sequence joins TRBV10-1 and TRBJ2-1; 11 nucleotides match TRBD2. CDR1 is WNHNN and CDR2 is SYGVQD in the germline V gene (reference sequence). The CDR3 is made up of 18 amino acids. V lost 3 bases, J lost 3 bases, and 10 bases stayed unmatched. The CDR3 bases are TGCGCCAGCAGTGACGACGCCACGACTAGCGGGGACTACAATGAGCAGTTCTTC. Its translation: CASSDDATTSGDYNEQFF.

The chain combines TRBV9 with TRBJ1-5; D unresolved. Germline assignment: CDR1 SGDLS and CDR2 YYNGEE. V was pared by 0 bases and J by 5 bases, with 12 bases between. The CDR3 covers 15 residues. Written as DNA, the CDR3 is TGTGCCAGCAGCGTAGGCGGAAGACCAGATCAGCCCCAGCATTTT. Amino acid sequence: CASSVGGRPDQPQHF.

The chain is built from TRBV10-3 and TRBJ2-5; a weak D match, TRBD2 (5 bases). V was shortened by 6 bases and J by 5 bases, with 10 bases between the two germline ends. CDR1 is ENHRY, CDR2 SYGVKD, per germline. The length of the CDR3 is 12 residues. The CDR3 reads CAIRSGSETQYF. CDR3 DNA: TGTGCCATCAGGAGTGGGAGTGAGACCCAGTACTTC.

The chain links TRBV29-1 to TRBJ2-7, with D perhaps TRBD2 (5 bases). CDR1 and CDR2 (germline): SQVTM, ANQGSEA. CDR3 size: 11 residues. The V gene lost 6 bases and the J gene lost 7 bases, with 13 bases spanning the gap. The CDR3 reads CSVIGPGEQYF. The CDR3 DNA is TGCAGCGTAATCGGACCGGGAGAGCAGTACTTC.

The chain combines TRBV7-8 with TRBJ2-2; no definite D call. CDR1 and CDR2 (germline): SGHVS, FQNEAQ. The CDR3 is 11 residues long. The DNA for the CDR3 is TGTGTTGCGGCGAACACCGGGGAGCTGTTTTTT. Translated: CVAANTGELFF.

J is TRBJ1-2 and V is TRBV7-9, with D possibly matching TRBD1 (5 bases). Trimming cost V 6 bases and J 8 bases, with 22 bases left between them. Germline V gene data show CDR1 as SEHNR and CDR2 as FQNEAQ (reference sequence). CDR3 length: 15 amino acids. The CDR3 protein is CASRPPGSRERGYTF. Written as DNA, the CDR3 is TGTGCCAGCAGACCACCCGGCTCCAGGGAGAGGGGCTACACCTTC.

Turning to this clonotype: Given the absence of the conserved phenylalanine or tryptophan at the CDR3 end, a read error is likely. The chain carries TRBV12-3 or TRBV12-4 and TRBJ2-7; TRBD1 matches at 9 bases. The V gene end was trimmed by 5 bases and the J gene end by 0 bases; junction bases not matched to a gene: 8. The CDR3 sequence is 16 residues long. The chain's CDR3 is CASSRDRAPSSYEQYL. For the CDR3, the DNA is TGTGCCAGCAGTCGGGACAGGGCTCCCAGCTCCTACGAGCAGTACCTC.

Notes on this clonotype: Relative to the germline gene, one junction end is altered; a read error may explain this. The chain couples TRBV7-2 to TRBJ1-1; D call uncertain. The CDR3 loop spans 12 amino acids. Germline V lookup: CDR1 SGHTA, CDR2 FQGNSA. The CDR3, as DNA: TGTGCCGGCAGCTTAGTAAAGGCTGAAGCTTTCTTT. This encodes CAGSLVKAEAFF.

The V gene is TRBV7-2, the J gene TRBJ1-5, with 9 bases aligning to TRBD1. The CDR3 covers 18 residues. The germline V gene encodes CDR1 SGHTA and CDR2 FQGNSA. Trimming took 1 base from V and 4 from J; bases not matched to a gene: 11. CDR3 amino acids: CASSLVATGGGFNQPQHF. CDR3 bases: TGTGCCAGCAGCTTAGTAGCGACAGGGGGTGGATTTAATCAGCCCCAGCATTTT.

The gene calls are TRBV7-2 and TRBJ2-7; TRBD1 aligns across 8 bases. With V trimmed by 2 bases and J by 1 base, 4 bases remained unmatched. This CDR3 has 15 amino acids. Germline V gene lookup returns CDR1 SGHTA and CDR2 FQGNSA. The CDR3 spells CASSLNRGTSYEQYF. The CDR3 nucleotides are TGTGCCAGCAGCTTAAACAGGGGGACATCCTACGAGCAGTACTTC.

The rearrangement uses TRBV7-2 and TRBJ2-5, with TRBD1 identical over 10 bases. The V gene end was trimmed by 6 bases and the J gene end by 4 bases; junction bases not matched to a gene: 5. The length of the CDR3 is 14 residues. Per germline, CDR1 SGHTA and CDR2 FQGNSA. CDR3 sequence: CASRSGTGAETQYF. The CDR3 nucleotides are TGTGCCAGCAGATCCGGGACAGGGGCAGAGACCCAGTACTTC. Complete variable domain (other parts from reference TRBV7-2 and TRBJ2-5): GAGVSQSPSNKVTEKGKDVELRCDPISGHTALYWYRQSLGQGLEFLIYFQGNSAPDKSGLPSDRFSAERTGGSVSTLTIQRTQQEDSAVYLCASRSGTGAETQYFGPGTRLLVL.

This clonotype has at least ten counts. This chain joins TRBV10-3 and TRBJ1-2, with D possibly TRBD1 on 5 matching bases. The ends were cut back, 2 bases at V and 6 bases at J, with 13 bases in the middle. Germline loops: CDR1 ENHRY, CDR2 SYGVKD. The CDR3 covers 14 residues. CDR3 sequence (DNA): TGTGCCATCAGTGAGACGGCAGGGCAAGATGGCTACACCTTC. Translating gives CAISETAGQDGYTF.

V usage is TRBV9 and J usage is TRBJ2-3, with D possibly matching TRBD1 (5 bases). Trimming shortened V by 0 bases and J by 0 bases, and 8 bases separated the two germline ends. CDR3 size: 15 residues. The germline CDR1 and CDR2 sequences are SGDLS and YYNGEE. This chain's CDR3 is CASSVGQKSTDTQYF. The CDR3 DNA sequence: TGTGCCAGCAGCGTAGGACAGAAAAGCACAGATACGCAGTATTTT.

The gene calls are TRBV9 and TRBJ2-3, with 8 bases lining up with TRBD1. J gave up 4 bases and V 4 bases, and 8 bases lay outside the gene matches. CDR1 is SGDLS, CDR2 YYNGEE, per germline. CDR3 size: 15 residues. The CDR3 loop is CASSIRQGQADTQYF. The CDR3 bases are TGTGCCAGCAGCATACGACAGGGGCAGGCAGATACGCAGTATTTT.

The sample holds a few counts of this clonotype. The chain couples TRBV4-1 to TRBJ1-1; D possibly corresponds to TRBD1 (5 bases). Between the trimmed V and J ends, which lost 2 bases and 1 base, there was a span of 17 bases. This CDR3 has 17 residues. The V gene's germline CDR1 is MGHRA and CDR2 YSYEKL. CDR3: CASSQFPPGVGNTEAFF. The DNA for the CDR3 is TGCGCCAGCAGCCAATTCCCTCCGGGGGTGGGGAACACTGAAGCTTTCTTT.

This chain links TRBV9 with TRBJ1-6; possibly TRBD1 for D (6 bases). V dropped 4 bases and J dropped 10 bases, with 18 bases sitting between them. The V gene's germline CDR1 is SGDLS and CDR2 YYNGEE. The CDR3 is 15 residues long. CDR3: CASSSGLQGGSPLHF. The CDR3 bases are TGTGCCAGCAGCTCAGGTCTACAGGGTGGCTCACCCCTCCACTTT.